This TCR beta chain was captured by sequencing in a study of cytomegalovirus exposure and HLA in healthy donors. CDR1 and CDR2 from the germline V gene are LGHNA and YNFKEQ. CDR3 length: 14 amino acids. J lost 6 bases, V lost 3 bases, and 7 bases had no gene match. Remarks on this clone: The target antigen is unknown.

Amplification used 60 Vbeta primers and 13 Jbeta primers. The assay was immunoSEQ multiplex PCR, and TCRdb's table has in-frame clones only and misses some. The sample lists about 170,000 clones; about 75% were seen once. Overall study findings and caveats: A missense DCLRE1C variant was associated with V- and J-gene trimming of TCR beta chains in a later analysis, and an independent cohort replicated the association. TCR beta chains associated with HLA were, in a later analysis, more clonally expanded than equally common others. A later analysis found that most CMV-associated TCR beta chains appeared HLA-restricted.

The receptor was derived from a man between 40 and 49 years old in good health and CMV-seropositive. The V gene is TRBV4-2, the J gene TRBJ2-7; 8 nucleotides match TRBD2. Sequencing input: PBMCs. CDR3 coding DNA: TGTGCCAGCAGCCATAGCGGGATGAGGGGCGAGCAGTACTTC. This encodes CASSHSGMRGEQYF.